These 20 T cell receptor beta chains were sequenced from one sample in a study of control samples from healthy donors and cancer patients. Assay: immunoSEQ multiplex PCR; the TCRdb copy retains only in-frame clones and omits some. The sample lists about 130,000 clones, around nine tenths occurring once. Sequencing used blood. Receptors originate from a man aged 40-49 years in good health.

V and J are TRBV12-5 and TRBJ1-2, with TRBD1 matching 7 bases. The V gene's germline CDR1 is LGHNT and CDR2 FRNRAP. This CDR3 spans 14 amino acids. V was pared by 1 base and J by 6 bases, with 5 bases of the junction left unmatched. This CDR3 is CASGLETGFDGYTF. The CDR3 nucleotides are TGTGCTAGTGGTTTGGAGACAGGGTTCGATGGCTACACCTTC. Drawing the rest from reference TRBV12-5 and TRBJ1-2, the complete variable domain is DARVTQTPRHKVTEMGQEVTMRCQPILGHNTVFWYRQTMMQGLELLAYFRNRAPLDDSGMPKDRFSAEMPDATLATLKIQPSEPRDSAVYFCASGLETGFDGYTFGSGTRLTVV.

This sequence joins TRBV5-1 and TRBJ2-7; a possible D gene is TRBD2 (6 bases). Germline V gene lookup returns CDR1 SGHRS and CDR2 YFSETQ. The germline V and J ends were trimmed by 4 bases and 2 bases, with 13 bases remaining between them. There are 14 residues in the CDR3. DNA of the CDR3: TGCGCCAGCAGCCCAGAGCCGGGAGCCTACGAGCAGTACTTC. Translating it yields CASSPEPGAYEQYF.

The chain links TRBV23-1 to TRBJ2-4; the D call may be TRBD1 or TRBD2 (6 bases each). TRBV23-1 counts as an open reading frame of uncertain function. The V gene lost 1 base and the J gene lost 0 bases, with 19 bases spanning the gap. CDR3 length: 19 amino acids. CDR3 sequence: CASSQFGGPLTLAKNIQYF. The CDR3 nucleotides read TGCGCCAGCAGTCAATTCGGGGGCCCTCTAACCCTAGCCAAAAACATTCAGTACTTC.

The chain is built from TRBV2 and TRBJ2-1; 15 nucleotides agree with TRBD2. The CDR3 sequence is 15 residues long. V trimming: 5 bases; J trimming: 5 bases; junction bases outside the gene matches: 1. Germline assignment: CDR1 SNHLY and CDR2 FYNNEI. CDR3 in DNA: TGTGCCAGCAGTTGGACTAGCGGGGGGGACAATGAGCAGTTCTTC. Translation gives CASSWTSGGDNEQFF.

The chain is built from TRBV9 and TRBJ2-7, with D possibly TRBD1 on 5 matching bases. Germline V lookup: CDR1 SGDLS, CDR2 YYNGEE. V lost 4 bases to trimming and J lost 0 bases, with 8 bases between them. There are 13 residues in the CDR3. CDR3 protein: CASSQGNSYEQYF. The CDR3 bases are TGTGCCAGCAGCCAGGGTAACTCCTACGAGCAGTACTTC.

This chain joins TRBV18 and TRBJ2-5; D might be TRBD1 or TRBD2, each matching 5 bases. Per the germline V gene, CDR1 is KGHSH and CDR2 is LQKENI. V was trimmed by 2 bases and J by 7 bases, leaving 14 bases between them. The CDR3 sequence is 14 residues long. CDR3 nucleotide sequence: TGTGCCAGCTCACCAAAAGACAGAGGAGGGACCCAGTACTTC. This gives the protein CASSPKDRGGTQYF.

This sequence joins TRBV25-1 and TRBJ2-5; D not certain. The CDR3 is made up of 15 amino acids. Trimming took off 3 bases at V and 5 bases at J, with 16 bases between the two ends. Germline CDR1 MGHDK, CDR2 SYGVNS. The DNA of the CDR3 is TGTGCCAGCAGTGACGTCAATTGGAGTAGGGAGACCCAGTACTTC. It encodes CASSDVNWSRETQYF. Variable domain in full (rest from reference TRBV25-1 and TRBJ2-5): EADIYQTPRYLVIGTGKKITLECSQTMGHDKMYWYQQDPGMELHLIHYSYGVNSTEKGDLSSESTVSRIRTEHFPLTLESARPSHTSQYLCASSDVNWSRETQYFGPGTRLLVL.

The chain couples TRBV13 to TRBJ1-1; D gene unclear. V lost 5 bases and J 6 bases, leaving 13 bases between the germline ends. Germline V CDR1 and CDR2: PRHDT, FYEKMQ (reference sequence). The CDR3 covers 13 residues. Written as DNA, the CDR3 is TGTGCCAGCAGCCCTACCTCCGGGGCTGAAGCTTTCTTT. Its translation: CASSPTSGAEAFF.

The rearrangement uses TRBV19 and TRBJ2-3; no definite D call. The germline V gene has CDR1 LNHDA and CDR2 SQIVND (reference sequence). With 3 bases removed from V and 0 bases from J, the gap between germline ends came to 10 bases. There are 15 residues in the CDR3. CDR3 sequence (DNA): TGTGCCAGTAGTATTGTAGGGCCCAGCACAGATACGCAGTATTTT. This translates into CASSIVGPSTDTQYF.

The chain joins TRBV27 to TRBJ1-5; possibly TRBD1 for D (5 bases). In germline, CDR1 is MNHEY, CDR2 SMNVEV (reference sequence). This CDR3 spans 14 amino acids. The V gene lost 2 bases and the J gene lost 5 bases, with 10 bases spanning the gap. The CDR3 sequence is CASSLEAGHQPQHF. CDR3 in DNA: TGTGCCAGCAGTTTAGAGGCGGGACATCAGCCCCAGCATTTT.

The chain recombines TRBV10-2 with TRBJ1-1; 8 nucleotides align to TRBD1. The CDR3 extends over 16 amino acids. The germline V gene has CDR1 WSHSY and CDR2 SAAADI. The trim removed 7 bases at V and 1 base at J, leaving 11 bases unmatched. The CDR3 nucleotides read TGCGCCAGCAAAGCCTGGACAGGGCAAGGGAACACTGAAGCTTTCTTT. This gives the protein CASKAWTGQGNTEAFF.

This clone was counted once. The chain joins TRBV11-2 to TRBJ2-7; 10 positions agree with TRBD1. V lost 5 bases to trimming and J lost 2 bases; unmatched junction nucleotides: 6. This CDR3 is 15 amino acids long. Germline V gene sequence: CDR1 SGHAT, CDR2 FQNNGV. CDR3 bases: TGTGCCAGCAGCACGGGACAGGGGAGTCCCTACGAGCAGTACTTC. Encoded protein: CASSTGQGSPYEQYF.

This clone was seen a few times. The V gene is TRBV10-1, the J gene TRBJ1-1; D is unclear. V lost 6 bases to trimming and J lost 6 bases, with 14 bases between them. There are 13 residues in the CDR3. Per germline, CDR1 WNHNN and CDR2 SYGVQD (reference sequence). CDR3 region: CASSALGRAEAFF. DNA for the CDR3: TGCGCCAGCAGCGCCCTGGGAAGGGCTGAAGCTTTCTTT.

The rearrangement links TRBV3-1 (or the pseudogene TRBV3-2) to TRBJ2-7; TRBD2 matches at 10 bases. The germline CDR1 and CDR2 sequences are LGHDT and YNNKEL (reference sequence). The V segment lost 2 bases and the J segment 8 bases; nucleotides outside the gene matches: 3. CDR3 length: 13 amino acids. The CDR3 spells CASSQTSGVKQYF. CDR3 coding DNA: TGTGCCAGCAGCCAAACTAGCGGGGTTAAGCAGTACTTC.

The CDR3, as DNA: TGTGCCAGCAGGCGGGGATCCAGGGTATATGGCTACACCTTC. Translation: CASRRGSRVYGYTF. V usage is TRBV6-6 and J usage is TRBJ1-2; maybe TRBD1 (5 bases). The CDR3 length is 14 residues. Germline V gene lookup returns CDR1 MNHNY and CDR2 SVGAGI (reference sequence). The germline V and J ends were trimmed by 6 bases and 5 bases, with 16 bases remaining between them.

The chain carries TRBV6-5 and TRBJ2-6; no definite D call. This CDR3 comprises 14 residues. The germline V gene has CDR1 MNHEY and CDR2 SVGAGI. Trimming stripped 10 bases from V and 1 base from J, with 11 bases between. As DNA, the CDR3 is TGTGCCACGCAGGCCCAGTCTGGGGCCAACGTCCTGACTTTC. As protein: CATQAQSGANVLTF.

V is TRBV4-1 and J is TRBJ2-7; D call uncertain. Germline V lookup: CDR1 MGHRA, CDR2 YSYEKL. This CDR3 spans 15 amino acids. V was cut by 1 base and J by 2 bases, with 12 bases left in between. Here the CDR3 reads CASSQVRDAAYEQYF. In DNA form, the CDR3 reads TGCGCCAGCAGCCAAGTCCGAGACGCAGCCTACGAGCAGTACTTC.

This chain uses TRBV2 with TRBJ2-3; the match to TRBD2 covers 12 bases. V lost 0 bases, J lost 1 base, and 8 bases stayed unmatched. The CDR3 has 19 residues. The germline V gene encodes CDR1 SNHLY and CDR2 FYNNEI. The CDR3 sequence: CASSEALAGGPMGTDTQYF. CDR3 sequence (DNA): TGTGCCAGCAGTGAAGCTCTAGCGGGGGGGCCGATGGGCACAGATACGCAGTATTTT. Complete variable domain (other parts from reference TRBV2 and TRBJ2-3): EPEVTQTPSHQVTQMGQEVILRCVPISNHLYFYWYRQILGQKVEFLVSFYNNEISEKSEIFDDQFSVERPDGSNFTLKIRSTKLEDSAMYFCASSEALAGGPMGTDTQYFGPGTRLTVL.

The chain carries TRBV29-1 and TRBJ1-4, with D hard to call. The CDR3 contains 15 residues. The germline CDR1 and CDR2 sequences are SQVTM and ANQGSEA. V lost 0 bases and J 4 bases, leaving 12 bases between the germline ends. Here the CDR3 DNA reads TGCAGCGTTGAAGATTCCGGCAGCGGTAATGAAAAACTGTTTTTT. Encoded protein: CSVEDSGSGNEKLFF.

The chain employs TRBV6-5 and TRBJ2-5; perhaps TRBD1 as D (8 bases). CDR3 size: 15 residues. Deletions cut 5 bases from V and 2 bases from J, with 15 bases between. Germline CDR1 is MNHEY and CDR2 is SVGAGI. The CDR3 bases are TGTGCCAGCAGTACAACAGGGGGGGCACAAGAGACCCAGTACTTC. Amino acid sequence: CASSTTGGAQETQYF.